This TCR beta chain derives from a study of T-cell memory formation after mild COVID-19. The CDR3 is made up of 15 amino acids. Germline loops: CDR1 LGHDT, CDR2 YNNKEL (reference sequence). The ends were cut back, 1 base at V and 4 bases at J, with 13 bases in the middle. cDNA libraries for TCR alpha and TCR beta, carrying sample barcodes and UMIs, came from 5'RACE with constant-segment primers. TCRdb re-called the 5' RACE reads through MiXCR, storing one row per CDR3 protein. This table has under 550,000 distinct CDR3 sequences, under 20% appearing once. This clonotype turned up a few times. The source of this sequence is a young man who had mild COVID-19 (a few samples of this study predate the infection). Cell type and time point are not known. The gene calls are TRBV3-1 and TRBJ1-1, with D tentatively TRBD1 (5 bases). The source material was PBMCs or a T cell subset sorted from them (not recorded which). CDR3 region: CASSQGTYGGTEAFF. DNA of the CDR3: TGTGCCAGCAGCCAAGGGACCTATGGGGGCACTGAAGCTTTCTTT.